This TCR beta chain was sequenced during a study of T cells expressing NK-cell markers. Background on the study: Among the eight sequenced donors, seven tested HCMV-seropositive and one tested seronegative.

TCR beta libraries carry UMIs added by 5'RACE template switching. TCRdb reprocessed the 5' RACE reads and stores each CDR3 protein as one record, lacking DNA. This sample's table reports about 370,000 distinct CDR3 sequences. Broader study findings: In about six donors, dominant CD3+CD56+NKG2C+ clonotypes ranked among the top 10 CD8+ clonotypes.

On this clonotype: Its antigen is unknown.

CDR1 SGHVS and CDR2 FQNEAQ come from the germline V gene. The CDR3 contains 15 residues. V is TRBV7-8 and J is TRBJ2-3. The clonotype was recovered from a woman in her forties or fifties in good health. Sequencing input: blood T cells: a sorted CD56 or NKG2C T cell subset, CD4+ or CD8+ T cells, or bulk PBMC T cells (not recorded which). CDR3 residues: CASSRAASSTDTQYF.